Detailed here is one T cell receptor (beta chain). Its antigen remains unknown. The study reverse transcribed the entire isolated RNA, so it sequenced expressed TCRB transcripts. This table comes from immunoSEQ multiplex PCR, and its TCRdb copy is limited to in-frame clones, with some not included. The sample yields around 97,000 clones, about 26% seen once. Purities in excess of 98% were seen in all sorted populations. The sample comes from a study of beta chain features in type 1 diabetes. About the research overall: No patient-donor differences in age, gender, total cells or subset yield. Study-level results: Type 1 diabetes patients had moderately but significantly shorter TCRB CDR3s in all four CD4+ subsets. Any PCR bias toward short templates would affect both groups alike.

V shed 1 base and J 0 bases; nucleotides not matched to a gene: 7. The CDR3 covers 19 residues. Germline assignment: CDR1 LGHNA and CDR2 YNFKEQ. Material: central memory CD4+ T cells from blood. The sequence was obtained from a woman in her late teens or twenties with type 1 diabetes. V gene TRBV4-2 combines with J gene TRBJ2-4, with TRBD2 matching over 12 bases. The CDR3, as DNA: TGTGCCAGCAGCCAAGCCCAGACTAGCGGGAGTCTAGCCAAAAACATTCAGTACTTC. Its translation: CASSQAQTSGSLAKNIQYF.